This T cell receptor (beta chain) is from a study of blood T cells in healthy people across ages. Using a J-beta primer mix together with a sample-barcoded 5' primer, a second PCR was run for roughly 6 to 12 cycles. TCRdb ran MiXCR on the 5' RACE reads and lists one entry per CDR3 protein. The data show hundreds of thousands of distinct CDR3 sequences, under 25% seen once. CDR1 is SGHDN and CDR2 is FVKESK in the germline V gene. This CDR3 comprises 17 residues. V was cut by 0 bases and J by 4 bases, with 16 bases left in between. The TCR sequence derives from a man between 65 and 79 years old in good health. The chain carries TRBV14 and TRBJ1-3; perhaps TRBD1 as D (5 bases). The sequenced material came from blood. DNA for the CDR3: TGTGCCAGCAGCCAAGAGGGCCCCGGGACCCTGGGAAACACCATATATTTT. Encoded protein: CASSQEGPGTLGNTIYF.